Reported below is one TCR beta chain. The sample comes from a study of T cell changes during pregnancy in multiple sclerosis. Measured with immunoSEQ multiplex PCR; TCRdb has only the in-frame clones, and not every one. This table has approximately 65,000 clones, around 90% appearing once. Sequences were derived from peripheral blood, sampled in the third trimester of pregnancy. The clonotype was recovered from a female donor in good health, enrolled as a control in a pregnancy study.

The CDR3, as DNA: TGTGCCAGCAGCCCAGCGGGGTCCTACGAGCAGTACTTC. Amino acids: CASSPAGSYEQYF. The rearrangement links TRBV11-3 to TRBJ2-7, with 7 bases lining up with TRBD2. CDR1 and CDR2 (germline): SGHNT, YENEEA. V was pared by 5 bases and J by 1 base, with 2 bases of the junction left unmatched. The CDR3 is 13 amino acids.